The rows below give T cell receptor beta chains drawn from one sample of a study of T cells in Graves' hyperthyroidism and ophthalmopathy. MiXCR, applied by TCRdb to the multiplex PCR reads, yields one record per CDR3 protein. Counted here are hundreds of thousands of distinct CDR3 sequences, approximately 20% occurring once; the ten biggest clones make up 47%. The sample consisted of blood. The receptor set was obtained from a man in his forties or fifties with Graves' ophthalmopathy. Each CDR3 is given with its conserved first and last residue. The order of the fields is J gene, D gene, V gene, CDR3 length, clone size, CDR3 protein, CDR3 DNA. The D gene is left open where the match is weak. For some rows the clone size is stated as once, few or many, or as a class when expanded; others skip it.

>TRBJ1-2|.|TRBV6-1|12|.
CASSDRGAGYTF
TGTGCCAGCAGTGATCGTGGCGCGGGCTACACCTTC
>TRBJ1-2|.|TRBV20-1|14|few
CSARDLGWGYGYTF
TGCAGTGCTAGAGATCTAGGGTGGGGCTATGGCTACACCTTC
>TRBJ2-3|TRBD2|TRBV7-2|20|.
CASSPSTSTSGGPSTDTQYF
TGTGCCAGCAGCCCATCAACTTCGACTAGCGGGGGCCCTAGCACAGATACGCAGTATTTT
>TRBJ2-5|.|TRBV12-3/TRBV12-4|11|.
CASSLAGATYF
TGTGCCAGCAGTTTGGCGGGGGCAACGTACTTC
>TRBJ1-2|TRBD1|TRBV5-1|15|few
CASSVKGQGASGYTF
TGCGCCAGCAGCGTTAAGGGACAGGGGGCGAGTGGCTACACCTTC
>TRBJ1-5|TRBD1|TRBV15|15|.
CATSSGTGGHQPQHF
TGTGCCACCAGCAGCGGGACAGGGGGGCATCAGCCCCAGCATTTT
>TRBJ1-1|.|TRBV18|16|many
CASSPTGRVEDTEAFF
TGTGCCAGCTCACCTACGGGCAGGGTCGAGGACACTGAAGCTTTCTTT
>TRBJ2-7|TRBD2|TRBV12-5|17|.
CASGLRLAGGPSYEQYF
TGTGCTAGTGGTTTAAGGCTAGCGGGGGGGCCCTCCTACGAGCAGTACTTC
>TRBJ2-2|.|TRBV7-2|14|many
CASSVSGRPEELFF
TGTGCCAGCAGCGTATCGGGGCGTCCAGAGGAGCTGTTTTTT
>TRBJ2-3|TRBD2|TRBV29-1|17|few
CSAEGSGRGWSTDTQYF
TGCAGCGCCGAGGGTAGCGGGAGGGGTTGGTCCACAGATACGCAGTATTTT
>TRBJ2-7|.|TRBV19|14|few
CASSIDGSNYEQYF
TGTGCCAGTAGTATAGATGGCAGTAACTACGAGCAGTACTTC
>TRBJ2-7|TRBD1|TRBV6-1|15|many
CASRMGQPVTYEQYF
TGTGCCAGCAGGATGGGACAGCCGGTCACCTACGAGCAGTACTTC
>TRBJ1-6|.|TRBV12-5|16|.
CASGSGASSYNSPLHF
TGTGCTAGTGGTTCGGGGGCCAGCTCCTATAATTCACCCCTCCACTTT
>TRBJ2-1|TRBD1|TRBV27|15|many
CASSQGTGAYNEQFF
TGTGCCAGCAGTCAAGGGACAGGCGCCTACAATGAGCAGTTCTTC
>TRBJ2-3|TRBD2|TRBV7-3|15|.
CASSMTSGAADTQYF
TGTGCCAGCAGCATGACTAGCGGCGCCGCCGATACGCAGTATTTT
>TRBJ2-5|.|TRBV19|15|.
CASRPLGRIQETQYF
TGTGCCAGTAGGCCTCTGGGACGTATCCAAGAGACCCAGTACTTC
>TRBJ2-5|.|TRBV20-1|15|many
CSARWGGGRKETQYF
TGCAGTGCTAGATGGGGAGGGGGGCGCAAAGAGACCCAGTACTTC
>TRBJ2-2|.|TRBV7-3|13|.
CASSVTGAGELFF
TGTGCCAGCAGCGTGACAGGAGCTGGGGAGCTGTTTTTT
>TRBJ2-1|TRBD2|TRBV11-2|15|many
CASTQMGEGRGEQFF
TGTGCCAGCACCCAAATGGGGGAGGGCCGCGGTGAGCAGTTCTTC
>TRBJ2-1|TRBD2|TRBV6-1|15|few
CASTPRGGGADEQFF
TGTGCCAGCACCCCGAGGGGCGGGGGGGCTGATGAGCAGTTCTTC
>TRBJ1-2|.|TRBV5-1|14|many
CASSPSGSNYGYTF
TGCGCCAGCAGCCCTTCGGGCAGCAACTATGGCTACACCTTC
>TRBJ2-1|.|TRBV5-1|14|many
CASSLRASHNEQFF
TGCGCCAGCAGCTTGCGGGCATCCCACAATGAGCAGTTCTTC
>TRBJ2-3|.|TRBV6-6|15|.
CASSYSLTDTDTQYF
TGTGCCAGCAGTTACTCACTTACAGATACAGATACGCAGTATTTT
>TRBJ2-1|TRBD2|TRBV7-9|14|.
CASSGTSDYNEQFF
TGTGCCAGCAGCGGGACTAGCGATTACAATGAGCAGTTCTTC
>TRBJ2-2|.|TRBV7-2|15|many
CASSLDLGWAGELFF
TGTGCCAGCAGCTTAGATTTGGGTTGGGCCGGGGAGCTGTTTTTT
>TRBJ2-1|.|TRBV5-8|13|.
CASSRDLYNEQFF
TGTGCCAGCAGCAGGGACCTATACAATGAGCAGTTCTTC
>TRBJ2-7|TRBD2|TRBV4-2|15|.
CASSRVLAGSYEQYF
TGTGCCAGCAGCCGAGTACTAGCGGGAAGCTACGAGCAGTACTTC
>TRBJ1-1|.|TRBV7-9|14|many
CASSLGGENTEAFF
TGTGCCAGCAGCTTAGGGGGGGAGAACACTGAAGCTTTCTTT
>TRBJ2-4|.|TRBV7-9|14|few
CASSLASGAHIQYF
TGTGCCAGCAGCTTAGCATCCGGGGCGCACATTCAGTACTTC
>TRBJ2-1|TRBD2|TRBV28|17|.
CASSLYGTSGSSNEQFF
TGTGCCAGCAGTTTATATGGGACTAGCGGGAGTTCAAATGAGCAGTTCTTC
>TRBJ2-3|.|TRBV11-2|17|.
CASSLGGIARSTDTQYF
TGTGCCAGCAGCTTAGGTGGGATAGCGAGGAGCACAGATACGCAGTATTTT
>TRBJ2-1|.|TRBV14|14|.
CASSPSHSYNEQFF
TGTGCCAGCAGCCCTTCACACTCCTACAATGAGCAGTTCTTC
>TRBJ2-1|.|TRBV19|17|few
CASSPLVIKNSYNEQFF
TGTGCCAGTAGTCCCTTGGTAATAAAGAACTCCTACAATGAGCAGTTCTTC
>TRBJ2-6|TRBD1|TRBV6-5|18|few
CASSFPGQGKSGANVLTF
TGTGCCAGCAGTTTCCCGGGACAGGGTAAATCTGGGGCCAACGTCCTGACTTTC
>TRBJ1-1|.|TRBV25-1|15|once
CASSEMGTGNTEAFF
TGTGCCAGCAGTGAAATGGGAACAGGGAACACTGAAGCTTTCTTT
>TRBJ2-3|TRBD1|TRBV5-1|14|few
CASSSSTGPDTQYF
TGCGCCAGCAGCTCCTCGACAGGGCCAGATACGCAGTATTTT
>TRBJ2-5|.|TRBV7-3|15|many
CASSLKLGPVETQYF
TGTGCCAGCAGCTTAAAATTGGGACCGGTGGAGACCCAGTACTTC
>TRBJ1-1|.|TRBV6-2/TRBV6-3|15|.
CASSSGTIKNTEAFF
TGTGCCAGCAGTTCCGGGACAATTAAGAACACTGAAGCTTTCTTT
>TRBJ2-3|.|TRBV2|15|few
CASGRGAGGTDTQYF
TGTGCCAGCGGCCGGGGGGCGGGGGGCACAGATACGCAGTATTTT
>TRBJ2-7|.|TRBV10-1|13|.
CASSGSGRHEQYF
TGCGCCAGCAGTGGGTCTGGCAGGCACGAGCAGTACTTC
>TRBJ1-5|.|TRBV12-3/TRBV12-4|13|.
CASSLQHVQPQHF
TGTGCCAGCAGTTTACAACACGTCCAGCCCCAGCATTTT
>TRBJ2-3|.|TRBV9|16|few
CASSPGLGDGKDTQYF
TGTGCCAGCAGCCCCGGACTGGGCGACGGGAAAGATACGCAGTATTTT
>TRBJ2-1|.|TRBV9|13|many
CASSVTTYNEQFF
TGTGCCAGCAGCGTGACTACCTACAATGAGCAGTTCTTC